This T cell receptor beta chain was identified in a study of post-analysis software for immune sequencing data. Findings of the study overall: Included in a set of roughly five TRBV segments more frequent in patients than controls were TRBV5-6, TRBV5-1 and TRBV20-1.

Unique molecular identifiers were present in the TCR beta cDNA libraries. TCRdb fed the PCR reads into MiXCR, producing one record per CDR3 protein. The data contain roughly 400,000 distinct CDR3 sequences, about 39% of them singletons. Trimming shortened V by 4 bases and J by 5 bases, and 21 bases separated the two germline ends. Germline CDR1 and CDR2: SGHRS and YFSETQ. The CDR3 is 16 residues long. About this clonotype: Its antigen remains unknown.

The chain is built from TRBV5-1 and TRBJ1-1; D unclear. Specimen: blood. The sequence came from a girl aged 2-10 years with multiple sclerosis. CDR3 loop: CASSQSAQEGRTEAFF. CDR3 bases: TGCGCCAGCAGCCAATCAGCCCAGGAGGGAAGGACTGAAGCTTTCTTT.